Listed below are T cell receptor beta chains from one sample, sequenced in a study of blood T cell repertoires in COVID-19. Method: immunoSEQ multiplex PCR; TCRdb's copy keeps in-frame clones and lacks some. Of around 250,000 clones in the sample, around nine tenths were seen once. Specimen: peripheral blood. These receptors were collected from a man aged 35 to 55 with active or convalescent COVID-19. CDR3s include the opening cysteine and the closing phenylalanine or tryptophan. Each record gives: D gene, V gene, clone size, CDR3 length, J gene, CDR3 protein, CDR3 DNA. A D gene is named only where the DNA matches it firmly. Some rows have no size entry. The others give once, few or many, or a class for an expanded clone.

D: TRBD2
V: TRBV24-1
size: .
length: 19
J: TRBJ2-1
CDR3: CATSEPPGASGRPGGEQFF
DNA: TGTGCCACCAGTGAACCGCCCGGGGCTAGCGGGAGGCCGGGGGGTGAGCAGTTCTTC

D: .
V: TRBV9
size: .
length: 15
J: TRBJ1-5
CDR3: CASSVEGDTNQPQHF
DNA: TGTGCCAGCAGCGTAGAAGGGGACACCAATCAGCCCCAGCATTTT

D: TRBD1
V: TRBV5-4
size: few
length: 14
J: TRBJ2-7
CDR3: CASSGTGQSYEQYF
DNA: TGTGCCAGCAGCGGCACGGGACAGTCCTACGAGCAGTACTTC

D: .
V: TRBV30
size: .
length: 15
J: TRBJ2-3
CDR3: CAWEHVGGSTDTQYF
DNA: TGTGCCTGGGAACATGTGGGAGGTAGTACAGATACGCAGTATTTT

D: .
V: TRBV5-1
size: .
length: 14
J: TRBJ1-1
CDR3: CASSLGPGNTEAFF
DNA: TGCGCCAGCAGCTTGGGGCCAGGGAACACTGAAGCTTTCTTT

D: .
V: TRBV5-1
size: .
length: 17
J: TRBJ1-4
CDR3: CASSLGTIGPTNEKLFF
DNA: TGCGCCAGCAGCCTTGGGACTATCGGCCCAACTAATGAAAAACTGTTTTTT

D: .
V: TRBV9
size: .
length: 13
J: TRBJ2-7
CDR3: CASSVNSHYEQYF
DNA: TGTGCCAGCAGCGTTAACAGCCACTACGAGCAGTACTTC

D: .
V: TRBV2
size: .
length: 13
J: TRBJ1-2
CDR3: CASSEARYYGYTF
DNA: TGTGCCAGCAGTGAGGCCAGATACTATGGCTACACCTTC

D: TRBD1
V: TRBV11-3
size: .
length: 19
J: TRBJ2-1
CDR3: CASSARTGDPPRGYNEQFF
DNA: TGTGCCAGCAGCGCCAGGACAGGGGACCCTCCCAGGGGATACAATGAGCAGTTCTTC

D: TRBD1
V: TRBV11-1
size: once
length: 15
J: TRBJ1-6
CDR3: CASSFGTGKGSPLHF
DNA: TGTGCCAGCAGCTTCGGGACAGGGAAAGGTTCACCCCTCCACTTT

D: .
V: TRBV10-2
size: once
length: 12
J: TRBJ2-7
CDR3: CASSSSGYEQYF
DNA: TGCGCCAGCAGTAGTAGCGGATACGAGCAGTACTTC

D: .
V: TRBV6-5
size: .
length: 14
J: TRBJ1-2
CDR3: CASSQRSTGDGYTF
DNA: TGTGCCAGCAGTCAACGCTCGACAGGAGATGGCTACACCTTC

D: TRBD1
V: TRBV11-3
size: .
length: 14
J: TRBJ1-4
CDR3: CASSRDRVSGKLFF
DNA: TGTGCCAGCAGTCGAGACAGGGTCTCGGGAAAACTGTTTTTT

D: TRBD1
V: TRBV5-4
size: .
length: 16
J: TRBJ2-3
CDR3: CASSSQGQPSTDTQYF
DNA: TGTGCCAGCAGCTCCCAGGGACAGCCTAGCACAGATACGCAGTATTTT

D: TRBD1
V: TRBV9
size: .
length: 16
J: TRBJ2-4
CDR3: CASSATGGLDKNIQYF
DNA: TGTGCCAGCAGCGCAACAGGGGGCCTGGACAAAAACATTCAGTACTTC

D: .
V: TRBV29-1
size: .
length: 12
J: TRBJ2-5
CDR3: CSVAGAGETQYF
DNA: TGCAGCGTTGCAGGGGCAGGAGAGACCCAGTACTTC

D: .
V: TRBV5-6
size: .
length: 13
J: TRBJ2-5
CDR3: CASSPGVQETQYF
DNA: TGTGCCAGCAGCCCCGGGGTCCAAGAGACCCAGTACTTC

D: .
V: TRBV18
size: once
length: 12
J: TRBJ1-1
CDR3: CASSVERTEAFF
DNA: TGTGCCAGCTCAGTCGAGCGCACTGAAGCTTTCTTT

D: TRBD2
V: TRBV6-5
size: .
length: 14
J: TRBJ2-3
CDR3: CASSNSGGTDTQYF
DNA: TGTGCCAGCAGTAACTCGGGGGGGACAGATACGCAGTATTTT

D: .
V: TRBV5-5
size: .
length: 14
J: TRBJ2-1
CDR3: CASSFRSGNNEQFF
DNA: TGTGCCAGCAGCTTCAGGTCAGGGAACAATGAGCAGTTCTTC

D: TRBD2
V: TRBV5-1
size: .
length: 15
J: TRBJ2-2
CDR3: CASRVTSGTPGELFF
DNA: TGCGCCAGCAGGGTGACTAGCGGGACCCCCGGGGAGCTGTTTTTT

D: .
V: TRBV6-6
size: .
length: 12
J: TRBJ2-1
CDR3: CASASSYNEQFF
DNA: TGTGCCAGCGCTAGCTCCTACAATGAGCAGTTCTTC

D: TRBD2
V: TRBV5-1
size: .
length: 16
J: TRBJ2-1
CDR3: CASSSGGLAGYNEQFF
DNA: TGCGCCAGCAGCTCTGGTGGGCTAGCGGGTTACAATGAGCAGTTCTTC

D: .
V: TRBV11-2
size: .
length: 16
J: TRBJ1-2
CDR3: CASSPISGRRGYGYTF
DNA: TGTGCCAGCAGCCCCATCTCGGGGAGACGTGGCTATGGCTACACCTTC